This passage covers 9 T cell receptor beta chains from one sample sequenced in a study of blood T cell repertoires in COVID-19. Measured with immunoSEQ multiplex PCR; TCRdb has only the in-frame clones, and not every one. The sample lists some 76,000 clones; 91% were seen once. The sample was peripheral blood. These receptors originate from a human donor in a cohort sampled during active COVID-19.

The genes are TRBV3-1 (or the pseudogene TRBV3-2) and TRBJ2-3; 11 positions agree with TRBD2. The CDR3 is made up of 16 amino acids. Germline loops: CDR1 LGHDT, CDR2 YNNKEL (reference sequence). V lost 2 bases to trimming and J lost 5 bases; unmatched junction nucleotides: 6. The CDR3 here is CASSQLGLAGGDTQYF. DNA of the CDR3: TGTGCCAGCAGCCAACTCGGGCTAGCGGGGGGAGATACGCAGTATTTT.

This rearrangement joins TRBV9 to TRBJ2-7; 11 bases are a match to TRBD1. The germline gives CDR1 SGDLS, CDR2 YYNGEE. The CDR3 is made up of 17 amino acids. V shed 4 bases, J shed 4 bases, and the junction held 13 bases outside the gene matches. This CDR3 is CASSLGLRTGGIYEQYF. The CDR3 bases are TGTGCCAGCAGCCTTGGACTCCGGACAGGGGGCATTTACGAGCAGTACTTC.

The table lists this clone with a count of one. The V gene is TRBV7-9, the J gene TRBJ1-4; no clear D. The CDR3 sequence is 14 residues long. Trimming left V 5 bases short and J 4 bases short, with 11 bases between. Germline V gene sequence: CDR1 SEHNR, CDR2 FQNEAQ (reference sequence). This CDR3 reads CASSERIHNEKLFF. CDR3 DNA sequence: TGTGCCAGCAGCGAGCGGATACATAATGAAAAACTGTTTTTT.

The chain combines TRBV11-2 with TRBJ2-5; D is unclear. CDR3 length: 12 amino acids. Trimming left V 1 base short and J 3 bases short, with 3 bases between. The germline V gene encodes CDR1 SGHAT and CDR2 FQNNGV. The CDR3 DNA reads TGTGCCAGCAGCTTAGCGGAAGAGACCCAGTACTTC. Protein: CASSLAEETQYF.

The chain combines TRBV9 with TRBJ1-3; D gene unclear. The germline CDR1 and CDR2 sequences are SGDLS and YYNGEE. The CDR3 covers 15 residues. V lost 3 bases and J 2 bases, leaving 12 bases between the germline ends. The CDR3 DNA is TGTGCCAGCAGCGCCGCGGGAGGCCCTGGAAACACCATATATTTT. Encoded protein: CASSAAGGPGNTIYF.

The chain has TRBV10-1 and TRBJ2-7; possibly TRBD1 for D (6 bases). CDR3 length equals 15 residues. Germline CDR1 and CDR2: WNHNN and SYGVQD (reference sequence). V lost 2 bases to trimming and J lost 0 bases, with 11 bases between them. For the CDR3, the DNA is TGCGCCAGCAGTGAGCTGCAGGGGCACTCCTACGAGCAGTACTTC. Its protein product is CASSELQGHSYEQYF.

The V and J genes are TRBV2 and TRBJ1-5; TRBD1 is a possible D gene (6 bases). Trimming left V 6 bases short and J 1 base short, with 13 bases between. Germline-derived CDR1 and CDR2 are SNHLY and FYNNEI. This CDR3 is built from 15 residues. The CDR3 loop is CASRRGGVSNQPQHF. As DNA, the CDR3 is TGTGCCAGCAGGAGAGGGGGAGTGAGCAATCAGCCCCAGCATTTT.

The chain uses TRBV7-2 and TRBJ2-1; 13 positions agree with TRBD2. Losses at the gene ends were 4 bases for V and 4 bases for J; bases not matched to a gene: 4. This CDR3 spans 16 amino acids. Germline V CDR1 and CDR2: SGHTA, FQGNSA. The CDR3 loop is CASSWTSGGQYNEQFF. The CDR3 nucleotides read TGTGCCAGCAGCTGGACTAGCGGGGGACAATACAATGAGCAGTTCTTC. Drawing the rest from reference TRBV7-2 and TRBJ2-1, the complete variable domain is GAGVSQSPSNKVTEKGKDVELRCDPISGHTALYWYRQSLGQGLEFLIYFQGNSAPDKSGLPSDRFSAERTGGSVSTLTIQRTQQEDSAVYLCASSWTSGGQYNEQFFGPGTRLTVL.

The rearrangement uses TRBV7-9 and TRBJ1-2; D possibly corresponds to TRBD1 (6 bases). The germline V gene encodes CDR1 SEHNR and CDR2 FQNEAQ (reference sequence). V was clipped by 5 bases and J by 8 bases, with 21 bases between them. The CDR3 has 15 residues. Written as DNA, the CDR3 is TGTGCCAGCAGCGAGGCCTTGGACAGTTTCGCCGGCTACACCTTC. It is translated as CASSEALDSFAGYTF.